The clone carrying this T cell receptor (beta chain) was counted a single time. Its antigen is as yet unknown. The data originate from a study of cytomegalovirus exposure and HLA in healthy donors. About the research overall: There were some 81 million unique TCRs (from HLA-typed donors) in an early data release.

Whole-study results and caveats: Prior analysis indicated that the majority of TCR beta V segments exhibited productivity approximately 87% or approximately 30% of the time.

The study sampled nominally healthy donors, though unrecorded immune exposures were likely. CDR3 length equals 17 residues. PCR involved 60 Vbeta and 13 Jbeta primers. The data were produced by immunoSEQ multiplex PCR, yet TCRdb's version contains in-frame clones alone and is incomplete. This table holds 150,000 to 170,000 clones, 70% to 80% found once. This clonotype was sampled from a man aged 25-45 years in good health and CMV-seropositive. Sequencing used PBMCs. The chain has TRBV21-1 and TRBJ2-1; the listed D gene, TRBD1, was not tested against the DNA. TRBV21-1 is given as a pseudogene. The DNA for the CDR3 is TGTGCCAGCAGCAAAGAGGGCGCAGGGGGCGCCTACAATGAGCAGTTCTTC. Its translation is CASSKEGAGGAYNEQFF.